What follows is one T cell receptor beta chain and its context. This CDR3 has 14 residues. Germline V gene sequence: CDR1 GTSNPN, CDR2 SVGIG (reference sequence). Unmatched junction bases numbered 5, after V lost 4 bases and J lost 3 bases. The sample comes from a study of T cells in Graves' hyperthyroidism and ophthalmopathy. Researchers amplified the TCR beta CDR3 regions from RNA transcripts. A set of HTBI primers served as the primers for a first-round RT-PCR of the TCR CDR3. TCRdb reprocessed the multiplex PCR reads with MiXCR, giving one entry per CDR3 protein. Among fewer than 650,000 distinct CDR3 sequences listed, 14% were seen once.

The receptor was derived from a middle-aged woman with Graves' hyperthyroidism. The material sequenced was blood. V and J are TRBV30 and TRBJ1-3; TRBD1 aligns across 8 bases. CDR3 bases: TGTGCCTGGACAGGGGGCGCTCGTGGAAACACCATATATTTT. It yields the protein CAWTGGARGNTIYF.